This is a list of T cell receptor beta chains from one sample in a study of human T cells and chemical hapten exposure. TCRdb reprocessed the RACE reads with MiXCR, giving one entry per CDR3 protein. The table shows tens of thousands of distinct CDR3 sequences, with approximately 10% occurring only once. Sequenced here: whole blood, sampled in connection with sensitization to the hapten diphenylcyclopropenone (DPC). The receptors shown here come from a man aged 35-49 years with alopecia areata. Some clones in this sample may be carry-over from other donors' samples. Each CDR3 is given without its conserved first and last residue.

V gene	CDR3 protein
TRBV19	ASSISRNEQF
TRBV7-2	ASTLAGLAETQY
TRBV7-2	ASSPGQGGEQY
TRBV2	ASRISGRGTDTQY
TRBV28	ASSWLGGMAF
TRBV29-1	SATGQGSTNEKLF
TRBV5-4	ASSLPHEQF
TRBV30	AWSNGQGETQY
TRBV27	ASSWTGPGQPQH
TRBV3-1	ASNPGLAAGANEQF
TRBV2	ASRSGLAGMDTQY
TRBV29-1	SVEDNTGSYEQY
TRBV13	ASSLQGRVMGGYT
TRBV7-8	ASSLALQGSGNTIY
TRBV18	ASSPQGDSGANVLT
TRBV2	ASSARGVGETQY
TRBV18	ASSPPSGEVGQY
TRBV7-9	ASSSDLRNTQY
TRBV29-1	SCETATNEKLF
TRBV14	ASRRLEIKTEAF
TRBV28	ASSPPGQGARETQY
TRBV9	ASSVAFRDLAGADNEQF
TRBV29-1	SAYKLAGAKNIQY
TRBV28	ASLSQNTDTQY
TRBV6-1	ASSDLVGSASEKLF
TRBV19	ASSIHRGLNTEAF
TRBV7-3	ASSRTSGGYNEQF
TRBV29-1	SVHENTDTQY
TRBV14	ASSQGTSGFNTDTQY
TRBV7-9	ASSPGTGPVQTQY
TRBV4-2	ASSQEPAGTGNTIY
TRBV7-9	ASSLAGERYNEQF
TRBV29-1	SVEQGAGETQY
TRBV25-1	ASSYGGETQY
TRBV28	ASSSQGKESHGEQF
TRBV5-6	ASSLVTGSGELF
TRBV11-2	ASSLDHGSGYNEQF
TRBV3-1	ASSQGGGVGGGNQPQH
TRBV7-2	ASSPNRRYGYT
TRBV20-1	SAHLGQGAGAF
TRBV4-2	ASSQDSSTGPYEQY
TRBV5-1	ASSLVPFGNEQF
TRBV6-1	ASSESAALTPGANVLT
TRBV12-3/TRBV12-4	ASILYRLWGRGVGGYT
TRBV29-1	SPKGESFEQF
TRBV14	ASSQDWAGNNEQF
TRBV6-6	ASSSPGKGNEQF
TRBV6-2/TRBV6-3	ASSFGQGSNEQF
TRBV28	ASSLGALLNEKLF
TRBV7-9	ASSLQVNTEAF
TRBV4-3	ASSQEAGFQDTQY
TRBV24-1	ATSDPGERDGYF
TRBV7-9	ASTTTSGRAH
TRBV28	ASSFHRGTLNTEAF
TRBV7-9	ASSLERFQETQY
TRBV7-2	ASSNGLAGGVTDTQY
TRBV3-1	ASSQDGPYT
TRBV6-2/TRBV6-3	ASSETRITTGELF
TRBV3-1	ASSQDRAMNTEAF